The present entry profiles one T cell receptor beta chain with its context. The antigen is not known. CDR3 length equals 13 residues. V trimming: 7 bases; J trimming: 4 bases; junction bases outside the gene matches: 4. The germline gives CDR1 MNHEY, CDR2 SVGAGI. The data belong to a study of cytomegalovirus exposure and HLA in healthy donors. The PCR employed 60 Vbeta primers together with 13 Jbeta primers. TCRdb's copy holds only in-frame clones and misses some; the assay was immunoSEQ multiplex PCR. The sample consists of under 150,000 clones, roughly 82% of them appearing once. General study points: A classifier reportedly called cytomegalovirus status with high sensitivity and specificity.

The chain joins TRBV6-5 to TRBJ2-1, with TRBD1 matching 7 bases. This TCR derives from a male donor in good health and CMV-seropositive. Sequenced input: PBMCs. CDR3 nucleotide sequence: TGTGCCAGCACCCAGACAGGGTACAATGAGCAGTTCTTC. This gives the protein CASTQTGYNEQFF.